Sequencing of this T cell receptor beta chain was carried out in a study of T cells in Graves' hyperthyroidism and ophthalmopathy. Study conclusions and caveats: Expanded thyroid clonotypes (above 0.001) were mostly also found in blood.

The V and J ends lost 6 bases and 0 bases respectively, with 12 bases between them. This CDR3 spans 14 amino acids. Germline V gene data show CDR1 as SGHRS and CDR2 as YFSETQ. The PBMCs were sourced from fresh peripheral blood (approximately 9 ml). RNA transcripts yielded amplified TCR beta CDR3 regions. With the HTBI primer set, the TCR CDR3 went through a first round of RT-PCR. TCRdb redid the calling of the multiplex PCR reads with MiXCR, one entry per CDR3 protein. This table has 550,000 to 600,000 distinct CDR3 sequences, more than 13% appearing once. This clonotype was seen a few times. Its antigen is undetermined.

The sequencing sample was made of blood. This TCR derives from a woman aged 18-35 years with Graves' ophthalmopathy. The chain uses TRBV5-1 and TRBJ1-1; D is undetermined. CDR3 coding DNA: TGCGCCAGCACGGGAGCAGGCTTGAACACTGAAGCTTTCTTT. Its protein is CASTGAGLNTEAFF.